This T cell receptor beta chain was identified during a study of blood T cell repertoires in COVID-19. Germline V gene sequence: CDR1 SNHLY, CDR2 FYNNEI. CDR3 length equals 11 residues. The V and J ends lost 8 bases and 9 bases, in that order; junction bases with no gene match: 5. Repertoires were generated with immunoSEQ multiplex PCR, while TCRdb's copy carries only in-frame clones and drops some. The sample holds over 250,000 clones; over 75% are singletons and the top ten take more than 10%. V and J are TRBV2 and TRBJ2-7, with 9 bases matching TRBD2. What was sequenced was peripheral blood. This TCR was recovered from a human donor in a cohort sampled during active COVID-19. In nucleotides, the CDR3 is TGTGCCAGCGGGACTAGCAGTGCGCAGTACTTC. It translates to CASGTSSAQYF.